The entry below describes one T cell receptor beta chain. In the study's own analysis: Quantification of nucleated cells was approximated via reference gene primer amplification. Data came from immunoSEQ multiplex PCR; TCRdb stores just in-frame clones and leaves some out. That table supplies the V and J calls and clone size; D and trimming were determined from the DNA. The sample yields tens of thousands of clones, 75% to 85% seen once. The source of the sample is a study of blood T cell repertoires in COVID-19. V lost 4 bases and J lost 1, with 14 bases in between. CDR1 and CDR2 (germline): MDHEN, SYDVKM. CDR3 size: 16 residues.

The chain links TRBV28 to TRBJ1-5; tentatively, D is TRBD1 (6 bases). Sequencing input: peripheral blood. The source of this sequence is a man aged 60-69 years with acute or convalescent COVID-19. The CDR3 sequence is CASSSPGHPSNQPQHF. Here the CDR3 DNA reads TGTGCCAGCAGTTCCCCGGGACACCCAAGCAATCAGCCCCAGCATTTT.